This TCR beta chain was identified in a study of T cell changes during pregnancy in multiple sclerosis. The table came from immunoSEQ multiplex PCR; TCRdb's copy has only in-frame clones and leaves some out. This sample has roughly 80,000 clones, with about 93% found just once. Trimming took 6 bases from V and 8 from J; bases not matched to a gene: 11. The CDR3 loop spans 15 amino acids. Germline V CDR1 and CDR2: MNHNS, SASEGT. The sequenced sample was peripheral blood, obtained after pregnancy. This sequence was found in a female donor in good health, enrolled as a control in a pregnancy study. The gene calls are TRBV6-1 and TRBJ1-4; 8 bases align to TRBD1. The CDR3, as DNA: TGTGCCAGCAGGGATAGACAGGGGAAGGGGGAAAAACTGTTTTTT. This translates into CASRDRQGKGEKLFF.